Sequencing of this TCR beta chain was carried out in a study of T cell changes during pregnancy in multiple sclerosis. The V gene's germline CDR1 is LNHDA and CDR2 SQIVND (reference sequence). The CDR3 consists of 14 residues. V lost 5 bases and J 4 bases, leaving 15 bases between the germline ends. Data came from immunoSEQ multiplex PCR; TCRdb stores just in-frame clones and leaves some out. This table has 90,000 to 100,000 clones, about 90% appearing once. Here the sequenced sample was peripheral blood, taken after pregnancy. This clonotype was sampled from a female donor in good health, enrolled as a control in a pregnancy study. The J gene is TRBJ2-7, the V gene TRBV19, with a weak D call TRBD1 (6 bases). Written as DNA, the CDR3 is TGTGCCAGTAGTTGGGCAGGGGATCTGTACGAGCAGTACTTC. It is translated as CASSWAGDLYEQYF.